The clone carrying this TCR beta chain was found many times. The data originate from a study of blood T cell repertoires in COVID-19. Profiling relied on immunoSEQ multiplex PCR, and the TCRdb table lists in-frame clones only, not all of them. The sample gives some 120,000 clones, around 64% of which show up once; 0.7% to 1% is in the top ten. Per the germline V gene, CDR1 is SNHLY and CDR2 is FYNNEI. Trimming took off 4 bases at V and 0 bases at J, with 9 bases between the two ends. The CDR3 runs 14 residues. The chain carries TRBV2 and TRBJ1-1; possibly TRBD1 for D (6 bases). The clonotype was recovered from a human donor with acute or convalescent COVID-19. The donor label of this sample is uncertain. The sample comprised peripheral blood. CDR3 residues: CASSGGGLNTEAFF. Here the CDR3 DNA reads TGTGCCAGCAGTGGAGGGGGTTTGAACACTGAAGCTTTCTTT. Looking up the rest from reference TRBV2 and TRBJ1-1 gives the full variable domain: EPEVTQTPSHQVTQMGQEVILRCVPISNHLYFYWYRQILGQKVEFLVSFYNNEISEKSEIFDDQFSVERPDGSNFTLKIRSTKLEDSAMYFCASSGGGLNTEAFFGQGTRLTVV.